This T cell receptor beta chain was captured in a study of blood T cell repertoires in COVID-19 (TCRdb year 2020). For the study in its entirety: Samples covering the acute and convalescent phases of COVID-19 were provided by collaborators in the United States, Italy and Spain. The prospective study material was composed of cDNA or gDNA derived from T cells, B-cell-depleted T cells, or PBMCs. The dataset comprised deeply sampled blood TCRbeta repertoires from subjects exposed to, actively infected with, or recovered from COVID-19. The repertoires were released in a freely available public database meant as a resource for research on the immune response to SARS-CoV-2. The samples were drawn from two sources: the first 160 participants of the ongoing ImmuneRACE study, and 1,000 to 1,500 subjects contributed by 6 global collaborators. A de-identified subject ID, COVID-19 status, age in years and sex were almost always included in the sample metadata. HLA class I and class II types, where available, came from metadata supplied by the sample provider rather than from assay-based typing.

V loses 4 bases of germline sequence and J loses 5 bases, and the interval between the two ends is 9 bases. The germline V gene specifies SQVTM as CDR1 and ANQGSEA as CDR2. From cysteine to phenylalanine, the CDR3 is 12 amino acids long. Here the CDR3 DNA is all that survives: 36 bases in frame from base 1. The immunoSEQ Assay, a bias-controlled multiplex PCR, was used to amplify TCRbeta CDR3 regions from genomic DNA. The paper's processing steps were these. Within the assay, amplification of reference gene primers was used to estimate how many nucleated cells each sample contained. To quantify the absolute abundance of each unique TCRbeta CDR3 rearrangement, sequence reads were collapsed and filtered. For each sample, productive Simpson clonality was calculated as the square root of Simpson's diversity index across productive rearrangements. Sourced from immuneACCESS, this table was stored by TCRdb with only in-frame sequences that have V and J called. A share of the clones is absent; for the studies checked, an unresolved V gene accounts for under half, and the remainder has no known explanation. V, J and clone size derive from that table, while D and trimming were established from the DNA sequence. For this sample there are 400,000 to 550,000 clones; nearly 90% appear just once. Jointly, the top ten make up under 2% of the sample.

The table lists this clone with a few counts. This clone's antigen is unknown. Per-nucleotide qualities are absent, and no much larger clonotype sits a single base away. Participants in the prospective study were enrolled through a virtual design, were aged about 18 to 100 years, and lived in roughly 24 United States geographic areas. To assign participants to cohorts, the prospective study relied on clinical history that participants themselves reported in a screening survey and a study questionnaire. Each participant in the prospective study had whole blood, serum and a nasopharyngeal or oropharyngeal swab collected by mobile phlebotomists. Participants in the prospective study had the option to provide additional blood draws and questionnaires over an approximately two-month period. Before DNA extraction, blood samples from the prospective study were shipped at room temperature or frozen. Study-wide conclusions, independent of this receptor: The quantity of clinical and demographic metadata differed by source and by participant and was supplied without curation.

Sequencing was performed on PBMCs or T cells enriched from blood (not recorded which). This TCR derives from a woman aged 18-30 years with acute COVID-19. The sequence joins TRBV29-1 to TRBJ2-1; the D gene cannot be named for sure. The DNA sequence is given as TGCAGCGTTGCTCCTACAGACAATGAGCAGTTCTTC. This sequence encodes CSVAPTDNEQFF.